One sample yielded the 25 T cell receptor beta chains listed below, sequenced in a study of blood T cells in healthy people across ages. Sample-barcoded 5' priming and a J-beta primer mix drove a second PCR of 7 to 11 cycles. From the 5' RACE reads, TCRdb called clonotypes with MiXCR, one entry per CDR3 protein. The sample contains about 720,000 distinct CDR3 sequences, about 24% of which appear only once. Sequencing input: blood. These receptors were collected from a man between 65 and 85 years old in good health.

The gene calls are TRBV20-1 and TRBJ1-6; D ambiguous. V lost 4 bases and J 6 bases, leaving 10 bases between the germline ends. CDR3 length: 13 amino acids. The germline gives CDR1 DFQATT, CDR2 SNEGSKA (reference sequence). The CDR3 loop reads CSATPVGNSPLHF. CDR3 DNA: TGCAGTGCTACCCCGGTGGGTAATTCACCCCTCCACTTT.

This rearrangement joins TRBV29-1 to TRBJ1-2; D is ambiguous. There are 12 residues in the CDR3. Germline V gene sequence: CDR1 SQVTM, CDR2 ANQGSEA. Trimming took 1 base from V and 8 from J, leaving 11 bases between them. The DNA for the CDR3 is TGCAGCGTTGAAGGGGGAGACGTCGGCTACACCTTC. Translating it yields CSVEGGDVGYTF.

The J gene is TRBJ2-5, the V gene TRBV4-3; TRBD1 or TRBD2 may be the D gene (5 bases each). The germline V and J ends were trimmed by 0 bases and 13 bases, with 18 bases remaining between them. CDR1 LGHNA and CDR2 YSLEER come from the germline V gene. The CDR3 extends over 14 amino acids. The CDR3 bases are TGCGCCAGCAGCCAAGATATCGGGGCCCGGGCGTGGTACTTC. Translating gives CASSQDIGARAWYF.

The genes are TRBV14 and TRBJ1-5, with D uncertain. In germline, CDR1 is SGHDN, CDR2 FVKESK. V shed 8 bases and J shed 3 bases, with 11 bases lying between them. The CDR3 length is 13 residues. CDR3 amino acids: CASAAGFNQPQHF. In DNA form, the CDR3 reads TGTGCCAGCGCCGCAGGATTCAATCAGCCCCAGCATTTT.

The chain carries TRBV6-6 and TRBJ1-4; D remains unclear. The CDR3 totals 12 residues. Germline V gene sequence: CDR1 MNHNY, CDR2 SVGAGI (reference sequence). V was trimmed by 7 bases and J by 7 bases, leaving 10 bases between them. The CDR3 DNA is TGTGCCAGCAATGACGCGGGTGAAAAACTGTTTTTT. Amino acid sequence: CASNDAGEKLFF.

The chain carries TRBV9 and TRBJ2-5; weak D call: TRBD1 (6 bases). The V gene's germline CDR1 is SGDLS and CDR2 YYNGEE. The CDR3 runs 14 residues. Trimming removed 1 base at V and 5 bases at J, with 12 bases between. CDR3 loop: CASSVQGQGETQYF. In DNA form, the CDR3 reads TGTGCCAGCAGCGTACAGGGTCAGGGGGAGACCCAGTACTTC.

V usage is TRBV6-5 and J usage is TRBJ2-1; no reliable D call. CDR1 is MNHEY, CDR2 SVGAGI, per germline. The CDR3 runs 16 residues. The V end was cut by 4 bases, the J end by 6 bases, with 19 bases between. The CDR3 nucleotides read TGTGCCAGCAGTTCGACGACTGACTTATTGGCCAATGAGCAGTTCTTC. It translates to CASSSTTDLLANEQFF.

This clonotype was seen a few times. This chain links TRBV5-4 with TRBJ2-3, with 12 bases that match TRBD2. Germline values: CDR1 SGHNT, CDR2 YYREEE (reference sequence). This CDR3 spans 16 amino acids. The V segment lost 4 bases and the J segment 2 bases; nucleotides outside the gene matches: 5. CDR3 DNA: TGTGCCAGCAGCGCACTAGCGGGAGGCATCACAGATACGCAGTATTTT. This sequence encodes CASSALAGGITDTQYF. The whole variable domain, remainder taken from reference TRBV5-4 and TRBJ2-3, is ETGVTQSPTHLIKTRGQQVTLRCSSQSGHNTVSWYQQALGQGPQFIFQYYREEENGRGNFPPRFSGLQFPNYSSELNVNALELDDSALYLCASSALAGGITDTQYFGPGTRLTVL.

The rearrangement joins TRBV7-9 to TRBJ2-6, with D possibly matching TRBD1 (6 bases). Trimming left V 5 bases short and J 2 bases short, with 7 bases between. Germline CDR1 reads SEHNR; CDR2 reads FQNEAQ (reference sequence). The CDR3 totals 14 residues. DNA of the CDR3: TGTGCCAGCAGCAGGGGGACTGGGGCCAACGTCCTGACTTTC. As protein: CASSRGTGANVLTF.

The chain combines TRBV19 with TRBJ2-2; D ambiguous. CDR1 and CDR2 (germline): LNHDA, SQIVND (reference sequence). This CDR3 is built from 12 residues. Trimming took 6 bases from V and 4 from J, leaving 6 bases between them. The CDR3 region is CASRPLTGELFF. The CDR3 coding sequence is TGTGCCAGTAGACCACTCACCGGGGAGCTGTTTTTT.

Here the CDR3 reads CSVEGEGRLAKNIQYF. In DNA, the CDR3 is TGCAGCGTTGAAGGAGAGGGGAGACTAGCCAAAAACATTCAGTACTTC. This chain uses TRBV29-1 with TRBJ2-4, with D perhaps given as TRBD1 or TRBD2 (5 bases each). CDR1 and CDR2 from the germline V gene are SQVTM and ANQGSEA. This CDR3 has 16 amino acids. V lost 1 base, J lost 0 bases, and 13 bases lay in between.

This chain links TRBV14 with TRBJ1-4; 9 positions agree with TRBD1. The CDR3 is made up of 14 amino acids. The V gene end was trimmed by 3 bases and the J gene end by 8 bases; junction bases not matched to a gene: 4. From germline, CDR1 is SGHDN and CDR2 FVKESK. This CDR3 is CASSHWDRAEKLFF. The CDR3 region has the DNA TGTGCCAGCAGCCACTGGGACAGGGCAGAAAAACTGTTTTTT. Full variable domain (outside the CDR3, taken from reference TRBV14 and TRBJ1-4): EAGVTQFPSHSVIEKGQTVTLRCDPISGHDNLYWYRRVMGKEIKFLLHFVKESKQDESGMPNNRFLAERTGGTYSTLKVQPAELEDSGVYFCASSHWDRAEKLFFGSGTQLSVL.

This clonotype was observed a handful of times. The V gene is TRBV9, the J gene TRBJ2-3; D tentatively reads TRBD1 or TRBD2 (7 bases each). The CDR3 has 15 residues. Germline lookup yields CDR1 SGDLS and CDR2 YYNGEE. V was trimmed by 4 bases and J by 2 bases, leaving 14 bases between them. CDR3 sequence reads: CASSFRGGNTDTQYF. CDR3 sequence (DNA): TGTGCCAGCAGCTTCAGGGGGGGTAACACAGATACGCAGTATTTT.

This chain links TRBV20-1 with TRBJ2-1; D perhaps matches TRBD2 (6 bases). TRBJ2-5 matches the DNA end more closely, so the J call is doubtful. CDR1 and CDR2 (germline): DFQATT, SNEGSKA (reference sequence). The CDR3 sequence is 12 residues long. This chain's CDR3 is CSASYGGETQYF. DNA for the CDR3: TGCAGTGCTAGTTACGGGGGAGAGACCCAGTACTTC.

This clonotype was detected a few times. The CDR3 region has the DNA TGCAGTGCTCCTCCGGGACTAGCTGACAATGAGCAGTTCTTC. Residues: CSAPPGLADNEQFF. V is TRBV20-1 and J is TRBJ2-1; TRBD2 aligns across 9 bases. This CDR3 contains 14 residues. Germline CDR1 is DFQATT and CDR2 is SNEGSKA (reference sequence). Trimming removed 5 bases from V and 5 bases from J; junction bases left unmatched: 7.

This clonotype was seen a handful of times. This chain uses TRBV20-1 with TRBJ2-5; D is unresolved. The end of the DNA is better explained by TRBJ2-7, so the J call may be wrong. Germline values: CDR1 DFQATT, CDR2 SNEGSKA (reference sequence). The CDR3 extends over 15 amino acids. CDR3 coding DNA: TGCAGTGCTAGCAAAGGGCCACCCGGGTCGGTCGAGCAGTACGTC. Translated, it gives CSASKGPPGSVEQYV.

The chain is built from TRBV12-3 or TRBV12-4 and TRBJ2-7; tentative D call: TRBD2 (5 bases). The germline V and J ends were trimmed by 7 bases and 0 bases, with 13 bases remaining between them. The CDR3 runs to 14 residues. DNA of the CDR3: TGTGCCAGCAAACCCCACAGCGGCTCCTACGAGCAGTACTTC. This encodes CASKPHSGSYEQYF.

This clonotype came up a few times. The chain joins TRBV4-1 to TRBJ2-5; the match to TRBD1 covers 9 bases. The J call is in doubt because the DNA end fits TRBJ2-7 better. The CDR3 runs to 16 residues. Germline CDR1 is MGHRA and CDR2 is YSYEKL. The CDR3 DNA reads as TGCGCCAGCAGCCACCCGGGACAGGGACTTACCTACGAGCAGTACTTC. This sequence encodes CASSHPGQGLTYEQYF.

This clonotype has more than one count but fewer than ten. This rearrangement joins TRBV9 to TRBJ1-4, with D perhaps TRBD1 (6 bases). The CDR3 runs to 14 residues. Trimming took 6 bases from V and 8 from J, leaving 17 bases between them. The germline V gene has CDR1 SGDLS and CDR2 YYNGEE. The CDR3 DNA reads TGTGCCAGCAACTCGGGGGGGGCGGGCGAAAAACTGTTTTTT. It codes for CASNSGGAGEKLFF.

Only a few counts were recorded for this clonotype. The rearrangement links TRBV20-1 to TRBJ2-5, with D maybe TRBD2 (5 bases). The J call may be wrong; the DNA end is better matched by TRBJ2-1. The germline CDR1 and CDR2 sequences are DFQATT and SNEGSKA (reference sequence). The CDR3 has 15 residues. The CDR3 nucleotides read TGCAGTGCTAGAGATCTACAAAGCTGGACTAATGAGCAGTTCTTC. Amino acids: CSARDLQSWTNEQFF.

This clonotype was recorded a few times. The chain combines TRBV20-1 with TRBJ2-7; 11 nucleotides align to TRBD2. CDR1 is DFQATT, CDR2 SNEGSKA, per germline (reference sequence). With 5 bases clipped from V and 4 bases from J, the junction kept 7 bases outside the gene matches. This CDR3 has 14 residues. The CDR3 region is CSALPRLAGYEQYF. The CDR3 DNA reads TGCAGTGCTCTCCCTCGACTAGCGGGATACGAGCAGTACTTC.

This clonotype was detected a few times. The chain links TRBV5-1 to TRBJ2-1; no clear D. The CDR3 runs to 13 residues. The V and J ends lost 3 bases and 5 bases respectively, with 9 bases between them. Germline V CDR1 and CDR2: SGHRS, YFSETQ. The CDR3 loop reads CASSSSSNNEQFF. CDR3 in DNA: TGCGCCAGCAGCTCGTCCTCAAACAATGAGCAGTTCTTC.

CDR3 DNA: TGCGCCAGCAGTTACGGACAGGAGGCCATTCAGTACTTC. This sequence encodes CASSYGQEAIQYF. The V and J genes are TRBV10-2 and TRBJ2-4, with 7 nucleotides matching TRBD1. CDR1 and CDR2 (germline): WSHSY, SAAADI. J was trimmed by 9 bases and V by 5 bases; bases with no gene match: 7. This CDR3 has 13 residues.

The sample holds a few counts of this clonotype. CDR3 sequence: CASSQDDRNTEAFF. The CDR3, as DNA: TGCGCCAGCAGCCAAGATGACAGGAACACTGAAGCTTTCTTT. The chain recombines TRBV4-1 with TRBJ1-1; D perhaps matches TRBD1 (5 bases). V dropped 0 bases and J dropped 1 base, with 6 bases sitting between them. The V gene's germline CDR1 is MGHRA and CDR2 YSYEKL. The CDR3 has 14 amino acids.

The V call is TRBV3-1, the J call TRBJ1-1; D possibly corresponds to TRBD1 (5 bases). V was cut by 4 bases and J by 11 bases, with 20 bases left in between. The length of the CDR3 is 14 residues. Per the germline V gene, CDR1 is LGHDT and CDR2 is YNNKEL (reference sequence). CDR3 bases: TGTGCCAGCAGCCCCCGGGACGCGGGCGTGAGCGCTTTCTTT. This sequence encodes CASSPRDAGVSAFF.